This T cell receptor (beta chain) was captured by sequencing in a study of blood T cell repertoires in COVID-19. Study background: The United States, Italy and Spain provided the acute and convalescent COVID-19 samples. Sources were T cells, B-cell-depleted T cells, or PBMCs; the material itself was cDNA or gDNA.

The method was immunoSEQ multiplex PCR; TCRdb's version includes in-frame clones alone and lacks a portion of them. The repertoire holds around 75,000 clones, 85% to 90% seen once, with about 4% in the top ten. Germline CDR1 reads SGHNT; CDR2 reads YENEEA. V lost 10 bases and J 9 bases, leaving 16 bases between the germline ends. The CDR3 has 13 residues. This sequence was found in a man aged 70-80 years with active COVID-19. Sequenced material: peripheral blood. J is TRBJ1-6 and V is TRBV11-3; perhaps TRBD1 as D (6 bases). In nucleotides, the CDR3 is TGTGCCACGAGGGGGTCCCCAGTTTCACCCCTCCACTTT. This sequence encodes CATRGSPVSPLHF. Variable domain in full (rest from reference TRBV11-3 and TRBJ1-6): EAGVVQSPRYKIIEKKQPVAFWCNPISGHNTLYWYLQNLGQGPELLIRYENEEAVDDSQLPKDRFSAERLKGVDSTLKIQPAELGDSAVYLCATRGSPVSPLHFGNGTRLTVT.